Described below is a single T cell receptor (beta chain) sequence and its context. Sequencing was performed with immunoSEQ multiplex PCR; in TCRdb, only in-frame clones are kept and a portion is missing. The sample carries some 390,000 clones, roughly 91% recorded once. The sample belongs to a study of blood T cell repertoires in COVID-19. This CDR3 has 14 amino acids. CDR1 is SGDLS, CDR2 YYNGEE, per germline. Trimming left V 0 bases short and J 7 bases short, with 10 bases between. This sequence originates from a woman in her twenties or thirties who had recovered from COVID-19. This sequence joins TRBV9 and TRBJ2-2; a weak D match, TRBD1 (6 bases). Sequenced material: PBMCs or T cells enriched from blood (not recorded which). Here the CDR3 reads CASSVVGDNGELFF. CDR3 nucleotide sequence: TGTGCCAGCAGCGTAGTGGGGGACAACGGGGAGCTGTTTTTT.